The 6 T cell receptor beta chains reported below all come from one sample, sequenced in a study of molecular identifiers for immune sequencing clone quantification. TCRdb re-called the PCR reads through MiXCR, storing one row per CDR3 protein. In the table there are 490,000 or so distinct CDR3 sequences, about a fifth of which are singletons. The source material was naive CD8+ T cells from blood, with Jurkat cell RNA spiked in. Subset of the sample: FACS-sorted CD8+CD4-CCR7+CD45RA+ naive T cells. The source is a human donor in good health. Some libraries in this study had Jurkat cell RNA spiked in.

As regards this clonotype: One junction end disagrees with the germline gene, perhaps due to a read error. The V and J genes are TRBV12-3 or TRBV12-4 and TRBJ2-5, with D possibly matching TRBD1 (5 bases). The CDR3 loop spans 14 amino acids. CDR3 protein: CASSLARTKETRYF. The CDR3 nucleotides are TGTGCCAGCAGTTTAGCGAGGACAAAAGAGACCCGGTACTTC.

A note on this clonotype: This sequence may be a read error, since a much larger clone differs from it by one base. The V and J genes are TRBV7-9 and TRBJ2-1; 12 nucleotides align to TRBD1. This CDR3 has 18 amino acids. Germline loops: CDR1 SEHNR, CDR2 FQNEAQ (reference sequence). CDR3 residues: CAGSLVPGQGAVYNEQFF. CDR3 in DNA: TGTGCCGGCAGCTTAGTCCCGGGACAGGGGGCAGTCTACAATGAGCAGTTCTTC.

V usage is TRBV6-2 or TRBV6-3 and J usage is TRBJ2-5, with D perhaps assigned TRBD1 or TRBD2 (6 bases each). Trimming left V 6 bases short and J 2 bases short, with 16 bases between. The CDR3 is made up of 15 amino acids. The germline V gene has CDR1 MNHEY and CDR2 SVGEGT. Written as DNA, the CDR3 is TGTGCCAGCAGCCAAGATCGGGGGCCACAAGAGACCCAGTACTTC. It translates to CASSQDRGPQETQYF.

Remarks on this clonotype: The junction departs from the called germline gene at one end, perhaps through a read error. V and J are TRBV30 and TRBJ2-1, with D perhaps assigned TRBD1 or TRBD2 (5 bases each). The CDR3 has 15 residues. Germline V gene data show CDR1 as GTSNPN and CDR2 as SVGIG (reference sequence). The CDR3 region is CTWGSDKSSYNEQFF. The CDR3 DNA follows: TGTACCTGGGGGTCCGACAAGAGCTCCTACAATGAGCAGTTCTTC. Full variable domain (outside the CDR3, taken from reference TRBV30 and TRBJ2-1): SQTIHQWPATLVQPVGSPLSLECTVEGTSNPNLYWYRQAAGRGLQLLFYSVGIGQISSEVPQNLSASRPQDRQFILSSKKLLLSDSGFYLCTWGSDKSSYNEQFFGPGTRLTVL.

At least ten counts were recorded for this clonotype. The CDR3 reads CASSQAPNYAGPQHF. The CDR3 coding sequence is TGCGCCAGCAGCCAAGCCCCGAACTACGCAGGGCCCCAGCATTTT. V usage is TRBV4-1 and J usage is TRBJ1-5; D is undetermined. The CDR3 is 15 residues long. The germline V and J ends were trimmed by 1 base and 9 bases, with 16 bases remaining between them. Germline V gene lookup returns CDR1 MGHRA and CDR2 YSYEKL.

This clonotype was detected ten times or more. This chain's CDR3 is CASSEQDRGTDTQYF. The CDR3 region has the DNA TGTGCCAGCAGTGAACAAGACAGGGGCACAGATACGCAGTATTTT. This sequence joins TRBV6-1 and TRBJ2-3; TRBD1 aligns across 7 bases. J was trimmed by 1 base and V by 2 bases; bases with no gene match: 3. The CDR3 totals 15 residues. CDR1 and CDR2 (germline): MNHNS, SASEGT.